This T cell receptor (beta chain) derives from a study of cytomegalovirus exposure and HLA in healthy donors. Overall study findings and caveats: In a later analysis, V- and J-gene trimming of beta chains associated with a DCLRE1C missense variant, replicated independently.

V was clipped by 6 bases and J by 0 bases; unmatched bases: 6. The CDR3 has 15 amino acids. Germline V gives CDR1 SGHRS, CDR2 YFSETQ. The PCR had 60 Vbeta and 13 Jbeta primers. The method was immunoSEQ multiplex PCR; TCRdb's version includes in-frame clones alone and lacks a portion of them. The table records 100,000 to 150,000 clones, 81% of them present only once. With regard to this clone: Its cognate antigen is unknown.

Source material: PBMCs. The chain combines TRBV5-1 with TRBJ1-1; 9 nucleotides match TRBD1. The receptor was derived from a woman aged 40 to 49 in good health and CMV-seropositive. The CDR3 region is CASIPGQGLNTEAFF. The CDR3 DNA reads TGCGCCAGCATTCCGGGACAGGGTTTGAACACTGAAGCTTTCTTT.